This entry lists 19 T cell receptor beta chains sequenced from one sample in a study of patients and donors after allogeneic stem cell transplantation. TCRdb passed the RT-PCR reads through MiXCR, listing each CDR3 protein once. The table records some 880,000 distinct CDR3 sequences, around 17% of them present only once. Sequencing was carried out using blood, either unsorted or a sorted T cell fraction (not recorded which). The receptor set was obtained from a human donor who was either an allogeneic HSCT recipient or a stem cell or donor lymphocyte infusion donor (not recorded which). It is not recorded whose cells these are; they may come from a transplant donor.

The chain uses TRBV6-1 and TRBJ2-3; 8 bases map to TRBD2. V was clipped by 6 bases and J by 4 bases; unmatched bases: 12. This CDR3 has 16 residues. Germline CDR1 is MNHNS and CDR2 is SASEGT. The CDR3 DNA is TGTGCCAGCAGGCGACCCCGGGGGGGTGAGGCAGATACGCAGTATTTT. It translates to CASRRPRGGEADTQYF.

In this sample, this clonotype turned up a few times. The J gene is TRBJ1-1, the V gene TRBV20-1; D gene uncertain. The germline CDR1 and CDR2 sequences are DFQATT and SNEGSKA (reference sequence). The CDR3 contains 14 residues. The ends were cut back, 7 bases at V and 0 bases at J, with 15 bases in the middle. CDR3 residues: CSVPNRGVNTEAFF. The CDR3 nucleotides are TGCAGTGTTCCCAATCGTGGAGTGAACACTGAAGCTTTCTTT.

This clonotype was recorded many times. V gene TRBV10-3 combines with J gene TRBJ2-1; TRBD2 agrees at 10 bases. Germline CDR1 ENHRY, CDR2 SYGVKD. CDR3 length: 14 amino acids. Trimming removed 6 bases from V and 8 bases from J; junction bases left unmatched: 7. The CDR3, as DNA: TGTGCCATCAGGAGCGGGAGGGCCAGGGATGAGCAGTTCTTC. Translation: CAIRSGRARDEQFF.

This clonotype has just a few counts. The chain uses TRBV4-3 and TRBJ2-6; no reliable D call. The CDR3 has 13 amino acids. In germline, CDR1 is LGHNA, CDR2 YSLEER. The V gene lost 4 bases and the J gene lost 4 bases, with 5 bases spanning the gap. The CDR3 loop is CASSPRGANVLTF. CDR3 nucleotide sequence: TGCGCCAGCAGCCCTCGGGGGGCCAACGTCCTGACTTTC.

This chain uses TRBV9 with TRBJ2-2; the D gene is possibly TRBD1 (5 bases). V was pared by 3 bases and J by 8 bases, with 11 bases between. The germline gives CDR1 SGDLS, CDR2 YYNGEE. There are 13 residues in the CDR3. This CDR3 reads CASSAQGKGELFF. For the CDR3, the DNA is TGTGCCAGCAGCGCCCAGGGCAAGGGGGAGCTGTTTTTT.

V usage is TRBV20-1 and J usage is TRBJ2-7; TRBD2 agrees at 7 bases. The CDR3 runs 13 residues. Germline V gene lookup returns CDR1 DFQATT and CDR2 SNEGSKA (reference sequence). After removal of 6 bases from V and 0 bases from J, the junction contained 5 bases not matched to a gene. The CDR3: CSALLAISYEQYF. The CDR3 region has the DNA TGCAGTGCCTTACTAGCGATCTCCTACGAGCAGTACTTC.

The chain is built from TRBV6-1 and TRBJ1-1; 11 bases are a match to TRBD1. V gave up 2 bases and J gave up 5 bases; unmatched junction bases: 10. The CDR3 covers 17 residues. Looked up from germline, CDR1 is MNHNS and CDR2 is SASEGT. The CDR3 protein is CASSENRDRGSRTEAFF. CDR3 coding DNA: TGTGCCAGCAGTGAAAACCGGGACAGGGGGAGTCGAACTGAAGCTTTCTTT.

This clonotype was seen only a few times. In DNA, the CDR3 is TGCAGTGCCCCACTCACCGCGGTGAACACTGAAGCTTTCTTT. It specifies CSAPLTAVNTEAFF. The V gene is TRBV20-1, the J gene TRBJ1-1; the D is unclear. Trimming shortened V by 6 bases and J by 0 bases, and 14 bases separated the two germline ends. The CDR3 consists of 14 residues. Germline values: CDR1 DFQATT, CDR2 SNEGSKA (reference sequence).

The V and J genes are TRBV5-1 and TRBJ2-3; D unresolved. CDR3 length: 12 amino acids. V was shortened by 2 bases and J by 6 bases, with 7 bases between the two germline ends. CDR1 is SGHRS and CDR2 is YFSETQ in the germline V gene. CDR3: CASSFTRDTQYF. The DNA of the CDR3 is TGCGCCAGCAGCTTTACGAGGGATACGCAGTATTTT.

The chain couples TRBV20-1 to TRBJ1-6; tentative D call: TRBD1 (6 bases). CDR1 is DFQATT and CDR2 is SNEGSKA in the germline V gene (reference sequence). V lost 6 bases, J lost 13 bases, and 25 bases lay in between. The CDR3 is made up of 15 amino acids. The CDR3 bases are TGCAGTGCCAGCGTGTTACAGGGCGGATTCCTCCCCCTCCACTTT. It encodes CSASVLQGGFLPLHF.

The gene calls are TRBV9 and TRBJ1-5; 7 nucleotides line up with TRBD1. This CDR3 region has 16 residues. With 3 bases clipped from V and 4 bases from J, the junction kept 10 bases outside the gene matches. Germline V gene data show CDR1 as SGDLS and CDR2 as YYNGEE. DNA for the CDR3: TGTGCCAGCAGCGCGGACACAGGGGACCTAAATCAGCCCCAGCATTTT. This encodes CASSADTGDLNQPQHF.

The rearrangement joins TRBV12-3 or TRBV12-4 to TRBJ1-6, with a tentative D call TRBD1 (6 bases). CDR3 size: 13 residues. The ends were cut back, 5 bases at V and 7 bases at J, with 9 bases in the middle. The CDR3 DNA sequence: TGTGCCAGCAGTAGGACAGTGAATTCACCCCTCCACTTT. Translated, it gives CASSRTVNSPLHF.

This clonotype was seen repeatedly, ten times or more. This chain joins TRBV5-1 and TRBJ2-1, with TRBD1 identical over 8 bases. CDR1 and CDR2 from the germline V gene are SGHRS and YFSETQ. J was trimmed by 6 bases and V by 0 bases; bases with no gene match: 2. The CDR3 covers 14 residues. As DNA, the CDR3 is TGCGCCAGCAGCTTGGGGACAGGGATCAATGAGCAGTTCTTC. Amino acid sequence: CASSLGTGINEQFF.

The genes are TRBV14 and TRBJ2-2; D is ambiguous. The germline V gene encodes CDR1 SGHDN and CDR2 FVKESK. V was shortened by 0 bases and J by 3 bases, with 17 bases between the two germline ends. CDR3 length: 18 amino acids. The CDR3 sequence: CASSQDRAEMPDTGELFF. The CDR3 DNA is TGTGCCAGCAGCCAAGATCGGGCGGAGATGCCTGACACCGGGGAGCTGTTTTTT.

This clonotype has just a few counts. The gene calls are TRBV18 and TRBJ1-2, with D possibly TRBD1 on 6 matching bases. CDR3 length: 14 residues. Germline lookup yields CDR1 KGHSH and CDR2 LQKENI. V shed 3 bases and J shed 4 bases, with 12 bases lying between them. The CDR3 is CASSPDRIPYGYTF. The CDR3 DNA is TGTGCCAGCTCACCCGACAGGATCCCCTATGGCTACACCTTC.

This clonotype came up a few times. A read error may produce the germline difference seen at one junction end. The chain uses TRBV6-5 and TRBJ2-7, with unresolved D. The CDR3 is 16 residues long. Germline assignment: CDR1 MNHEY and CDR2 SVGAGI. The chain's CDR3 is CASSYSGGRLFYEQYF. The CDR3 nucleotides are TGTGCCAGCAGCTACTCAGGTGGACGCTTGTTCTACGAGCAGTACTTC.

This clonotype was seen ten or more times. The chain has TRBV6-5 and TRBJ2-1; D gene unclear. With 1 base removed from V and 5 bases from J, the gap between germline ends came to 9 bases. Germline V gene sequence: CDR1 MNHEY, CDR2 SVGAGI. CDR3 length equals 14 residues. DNA of the CDR3: TGTGCCAGCAGTTACTGGGGTGGGGACAATGAGCAGTTCTTC. Translated: CASSYWGGDNEQFF.

In this sample, this clonotype turned up a few times. The chain links TRBV10-3 to TRBJ2-2, with 7 bases that match TRBD2. After removal of 10 bases from V and 2 bases from J, the junction contained 10 bases not matched to a gene. Germline CDR1 reads ENHRY; CDR2 reads SYGVKD. The CDR3 sequence is 15 residues long. CDR3 residues: CATREMGLNTGELFF. In nucleotides, the CDR3 is TGTGCCACCCGAGAGATGGGACTAAACACCGGGGAGCTGTTTTTT.

The chain is built from TRBV12-3 or TRBV12-4 and TRBJ2-1; D gene uncertain. Trimming left V 7 bases short and J 6 bases short, with 13 bases between. The CDR3 runs to 13 residues. The CDR3 sequence is CASTAVRVNEQFF. CDR3 nucleotides: TGTGCCAGCACCGCAGTTCGGGTCAATGAGCAGTTCTTC.